This T cell receptor (beta chain) was identified in a study of blood T cells in healthy people across ages (dated by TCRdb to about 2015). A note on the overall study: In model experiments, roughly one uniquely barcoded TCR beta cDNA molecule per two T cells was captured by template switching. Age-related changes in TCR beta repertoire diversity were measured in the study by deep sequencing normalized with unique cDNA molecular identifiers. Four age groups were formed from the donors: young (average approximately 15 years), middle-aged (approximately 39), aged (approximately 60) and long-lived (less than 85). To avoid experimental bias, donors of different ages were randomly spread across the sequencing lanes. The study analyzed two additional independent replicas of 1 million unique cDNA reads from the same blood draw for two donors, one aged 18 to 30 and one aged 80 or older. Results the study describes overall, beyond this receptor: The long-lived group showed more naive CD4+ T cells, fewer expanded clones and increased TCR diversity than the aged group, suggesting age selection. A strong correlation was found between observed TCR beta diversity and the percentage of naive T cells measured by flow cytometry. Bulk unsorted PBMC profiling prevented conclusive comparison of naive and antigen-experienced compartments. As age increased, observed TCR beta diversity per million T cells dropped in a roughly linear way, and a significant reduction was already evident by age roughly 36. Donor CMV infection status was unknown, potentially confounding age-related changes in expanded clonotypes. Estimates of total diversity based on one million sequenced T cells were regarded as lower bounds and as underestimates.

Libraries were made using 5' RACE. The sequencer listed for this sample is Illumina HiSeq 2500. The second PCR ran for roughly 7 to 12 cycles and used a J-beta primer mix along with a sample-barcoded 5' primer. A template-switch 5' adaptor carrying 12 random nucleotides introduced a unique molecular identifier onto each TCR beta cDNA molecule. At least 2.5 million CDR3-containing paired-end reads were obtained from each sample. First-strand cDNA was synthesized from all RNA with the Mint cDNA synthesis kit, primed by a TRBC-specific oligonucleotide. All cDNA was treated with uracil-DNA glycosylase and then went through a first 18-cycle PCR with the universal primers M1SS and BC2_uni_R. The authors' analysis ran thus. Normalization of each sample was performed by random selection of 1 million high-quality reads, each carrying a distinct molecular identifier. Reads with shared molecular identifiers were discarded instead of being binned into consensus sequences. MiTCR, run with a Q25 quality threshold and the strictest error-elimination algorithm, handled CDR3 identification, clonotype clustering and error correction. A nonparametric unseen species model with Euler transformation was used to estimate a lower bound on total TCR beta diversity. The raw public reads went through TCRdb reprocessing: fastp at Q25, MiXCR clone calling, in-frame beta chains kept. Entries are consolidated by CDR3 protein sequence, retaining the most common genes and DNA. V and J calls and clone size were set by TCRdb, not the authors. A total of about 570,000 distinct CDR3 sequences appear in this sample, 27% of them only once. In total, the top ten clones hold roughly 20% of the sample.

The roughly 39 donors, aged about 6 to 100 years, were systemically healthy Caucasian individuals from Russia. Each donor gave ten milliliters of peripheral blood, drawn into EDTA-treated Vacutainer tubes. Ficoll-Paque density-gradient centrifugation was used to isolate PBMCs, with at least 6.5 million per sample. Total RNA, at least 6 micrograms per sample, was extracted from PBMCs with Trizol reagent. Naive CD45RAhigh/CD27high T cell percentages were measured by flow cytometry on a PBMC aliquot from every donor. This clonotype has a single count. Its antigen has not been determined. No quality values exist for individual bases; no much larger clone is one base distant. The CDR3 contains 15 residues, cysteine and phenylalanine counted. Just CDR3 DNA is preserved here, 45 bases in frame from base 1. Relative to germline, V is 1 base shorter and J is 1 base shorter, with 11 bases between their ends. CDR1 LGHNA and CDR2 YNFKEQ are derived from the germline V gene.

This sequence originates from a woman aged 70-85 years in good health. The sequencing input was blood. The chain joins TRBV4-2 to TRBJ2-7; the D gene cannot be named for sure. The CDR3 amino acid sequence is: CASSQVGGQSYEQYF. The nucleotides are TGTGCCAGCAGCCAAGTTGGTGGGCAATCCTACGAGCAGTACTTC.